The 31 T cell receptor beta chains reported below all come from one sample, sequenced in a study of tumor-infiltrating lymphocytes in localized non-small cell lung cancer. Sequenced by immunoSEQ multiplex PCR; TCRdb stores in-frame clones only, minus some. The table includes about 6,400 clones, 65% to 80% detected once. Specimen: lung tumor tissue. The receptors were sampled from a human donor with non-small cell lung cancer.

The genes are TRBV6-6 and TRBJ1-1, with D maybe TRBD1 (6 bases). This CDR3 spans 14 amino acids. Germline V gene lookup returns CDR1 MNHNY and CDR2 SVGAGI (reference sequence). V shed 6 bases and J shed 1 base, with 12 bases lying between them. As DNA, the CDR3 is TGTGCCAGCAGGGGGACAAGGGAGAACACTGAAGCTTTCTTT. This codes for CASRGTRENTEAFF.

The genes are TRBV11-2 and TRBJ2-1; 13 bases agree with TRBD2. J gave up 6 bases and V 5 bases, and 13 bases lay outside the gene matches. The CDR3 is 18 residues long. The germline V gene has CDR1 SGHAT and CDR2 FQNNGV. Here the CDR3 DNA reads TGTGCCAGCAGCCTTCTAGTCCGGGGACTAGCGGGAAGCAATGAGCAGTTCTTC. This sequence encodes CASSLLVRGLAGSNEQFF.

The V gene is TRBV28, the J gene TRBJ2-5, with 11 bases lining up with TRBD2. Germline V lookup: CDR1 MDHEN, CDR2 SYDVKM. The CDR3 covers 17 residues. Trimming removed 0 bases from V and 2 bases from J; junction bases left unmatched: 5. This CDR3 reads CASSLWISGRDQETQYF. CDR3 in DNA: TGTGCCAGCAGTTTATGGATTAGCGGGAGGGATCAAGAGACCCAGTACTTC.

The genes are TRBV14 and TRBJ1-6; D not resolved. The germline V and J ends were trimmed by 6 bases and 6 bases, with 6 bases remaining between them. The CDR3 runs 12 residues. Germline CDR1 and CDR2: SGHDN and FVKESK. The CDR3 spells CASRAINSPLHF. In nucleotides, the CDR3 is TGTGCCAGCAGGGCAATTAATTCACCCCTCCACTTT.

The genes are TRBV5-1 and TRBJ1-1, with 8 positions matching TRBD1. Germline CDR1 reads SGHRS; CDR2 reads YFSETQ. CDR3 length equals 15 residues. V shed 4 bases and J 11 bases; nucleotides not matched to a gene: 16. For the CDR3, the DNA is TGCGCCAGCAGCCCAAATGAGGCAGGGGGCCATTGGGCTTTCTTT. As protein: CASSPNEAGGHWAFF.

This chain joins TRBV29-1 and TRBJ2-5; D uncertain. The V end lost 3 bases, the J end lost 0 bases, and 11 bases lay between the germline ends. The CDR3 extends over 14 amino acids. The V gene's germline CDR1 is SQVTM and CDR2 ANQGSEA. This CDR3 reads CSVELARNQETQYF. The CDR3 DNA follows: TGCAGCGTTGAGCTCGCCAGAAACCAAGAGACCCAGTACTTC.

The chain combines TRBV9 with TRBJ2-7; TRBD1 aligns across 9 bases. The germline V gene encodes CDR1 SGDLS and CDR2 YYNGEE. The V gene end was trimmed by 4 bases and the J gene end by 5 bases; junction bases not matched to a gene: 13. The CDR3 runs 16 residues. The CDR3 loop is CASSPTLGTGFDEQYF. CDR3 bases: TGTGCCAGCAGCCCAACCCTCGGGACAGGGTTCGACGAGCAGTACTTC.

This clone appeared a single time. The V and J genes are TRBV5-1 and TRBJ2-2, with no clear D. Germline V lookup: CDR1 SGHRS, CDR2 YFSETQ. The CDR3 is made up of 16 amino acids. Trimming cost V 0 bases and J 2 bases, with 11 bases left between them. The CDR3 DNA follows: TGCGCCAGCAGCTTGGCTGCGGCAGCTAACACCGGGGAGCTGTTTTTT. It specifies CASSLAAAANTGELFF.

V usage is TRBV7-9 and J usage is TRBJ1-2; 8 positions match TRBD1. From germline, CDR1 is SEHNR and CDR2 FQNEAQ (reference sequence). There are 16 residues in the CDR3. The J segment lost 5 bases and the V segment lost 5 bases, leaving 13 bases of the junction unmatched. The CDR3 region has the DNA TGTGCCAGCAGCCACGGAAACGCAGGGGGCCGTTATGGCTACACCTTC. It codes for CASSHGNAGGRYGYTF.

This clone qualifies as medium-sized. CDR3 nucleotides: TGTGCCAGCAGATTGTATGAAGCTTTCTTT. It specifies CASRLYEAFF. The rearrangement links TRBV2 to TRBJ1-1; D is ambiguous. The CDR3 is 10 residues long. Germline assignment: CDR1 SNHLY and CDR2 FYNNEI. V lost 6 bases to trimming and J lost 7 bases, with 6 bases between them.

V and J are TRBV10-3 and TRBJ2-5; no firm D call. This CDR3 contains 14 residues. Germline V gene data show CDR1 as ENHRY and CDR2 as SYGVKD. Trimming took 3 bases from V and 4 from J, leaving 12 bases between them. The CDR3 reads CAISDLAKLETQYF. CDR3 coding DNA: TGTGCCATCAGTGATTTGGCGAAGCTAGAGACCCAGTACTTC.

V gene TRBV29-1 combines with J gene TRBJ1-2; D may be TRBD1 (5 bases). With 7 bases removed from V and 4 bases from J, the gap between germline ends came to 16 bases. From germline, CDR1 is SQVTM and CDR2 ANQGSEA. The CDR3 runs to 13 residues. The CDR3 loop is CSAGTAVGYGYTF. CDR3 nucleotide sequence: TGCAGCGCTGGGACTGCGGTAGGCTATGGCTACACCTTC.

This clone was detected once. This chain joins TRBV5-6 and TRBJ2-1; 8 bases map to TRBD2. With V trimmed by 4 bases and J by 15 bases, 9 bases remained unmatched. Germline V CDR1 and CDR2: SGHDT, YYEEEE. The CDR3 length is 12 residues. CDR3 in DNA: TGTGCCAGCAGCCCCGGGACTAGATTACTGTTCTTC. This translates into CASSPGTRLLFF.

The count of this clone is one. The chain links TRBV7-3 to TRBJ2-1, with D hard to call. CDR3 length equals 19 residues. CDR1 is SGHTA, CDR2 FQGTGA, per germline. V dropped 2 bases and J dropped 5 bases, with 25 bases sitting between them. For the CDR3, the DNA is TGTGCCAGCAGCTTACGAACGCGACTGCCCCATCAGGAGAACAATGAGCAGTTCTTC. This sequence encodes CASSLRTRLPHQENNEQFF.

The V gene is TRBV6-6, the J gene TRBJ2-3; a weak D match, TRBD1 (6 bases). CDR1 is MNHNY and CDR2 is SVGAGI in the germline V gene (reference sequence). V shed 4 bases and J shed 1 base, with 9 bases lying between them. This CDR3 has 14 residues. For the CDR3, the DNA is TGTGCCAGCAGTTCAGGGGTGGGCACAGATACGCAGTATTTT. Translated, it gives CASSSGVGTDTQYF.

The chain links TRBV5-4 to TRBJ1-3, with D hard to call. Germline lookup yields CDR1 SGHNT and CDR2 YYREEE (reference sequence). The V end was cut by 4 bases, the J end by 1 base, with 6 bases between. The CDR3 totals 13 residues. The CDR3 is CASSTVSGNTIYF. CDR3 bases: TGTGCCAGCAGCACAGTTTCTGGAAACACCATATATTTT.

The chain joins TRBV28 to TRBJ1-5, with 11 bases that match TRBD1. Trimming cost V 6 bases and J 6 bases; bases outside gene matches: 7. The CDR3 consists of 15 residues. Germline V CDR1 and CDR2: MDHEN, SYDVKM. The CDR3 DNA follows: TGTGCCAGCAGACGTTCGGGACAGGGGGTTCAGCCCCAGCATTTT. Translating it yields CASRRSGQGVQPQHF.

The rearrangement links TRBV11-3 to TRBJ1-1; D is unresolved. Germline V gives CDR1 SGHNT, CDR2 YENEEA. The V end was cut by 5 bases, the J end by 2 bases, with 15 bases between. This CDR3 has 15 residues. The CDR3, as DNA: TGTGCCAGCAGCCCAGGAGGGAGTGGTAACACTGAAGCTTTCTTT. It encodes CASSPGGSGNTEAFF.

The rearrangement joins TRBV28 to TRBJ2-7; 9 bases are shared with TRBD1. This CDR3 is built from 14 residues. CDR1 and CDR2 (germline): MDHEN, SYDVKM. V lost 6 bases to trimming and J lost 1 base; unmatched junction nucleotides: 4. The CDR3 reads CASSPTGGSYEQYF. The CDR3 region has the DNA TGTGCCAGCAGCCCGACAGGGGGGTCCTACGAGCAGTACTTC.

This clone was observed a few times. DNA for the CDR3: TGCGCCAGCAGCAGGGGACAGGCTAACGAGCAGTACTTC. It is translated as CASSRGQANEQYF. This chain links TRBV5-1 with TRBJ2-7, with TRBD1 matching over 8 bases. The germline CDR1 and CDR2 sequences are SGHRS and YFSETQ. The CDR3 loop spans 13 amino acids. V shed 4 bases and J 5 bases; nucleotides not matched to a gene: 5.

The chain is built from TRBV28 and TRBJ1-2, with D hard to call. The length of the CDR3 is 12 residues. V was clipped by 7 bases and J by 7 bases, with 13 bases between them. Germline-derived CDR1 and CDR2 are MDHEN and SYDVKM. Written as DNA, the CDR3 is TGTGCCAGCACCACACCGTCAAGTGGCTACACCTTC. It specifies CASTTPSSGYTF.

The chain combines TRBV7-8 with TRBJ1-1, with D perhaps matching TRBD1 (5 bases). The CDR3 sequence is 13 residues long. V dropped 2 bases and J dropped 3 bases, with 7 bases sitting between them. The germline V gene encodes CDR1 SGHVS and CDR2 FQNEAQ. Here the CDR3 DNA reads TGTGCCAGCAGCTTACTACAGGACACTGAAGCTTTCTTT. Translated, it gives CASSLLQDTEAFF.

This clone appeared once. The J gene is TRBJ2-3, the V gene TRBV5-8; D unclear. Per germline, CDR1 SGHTS and CDR2 YDEGEE. This CDR3 is built from 11 residues. Trimming pared 8 bases from V and 0 bases from J, leaving 4 bases between. The CDR3 loop reads CARRSTDTQYF. In nucleotides, the CDR3 is TGTGCCAGGAGGAGCACAGATACGCAGTATTTT.

The gene calls are TRBV9 and TRBJ2-7, with D perhaps given as TRBD1 or TRBD2 (7 bases each). Trimming cost V 3 bases and J 2 bases, with 24 bases left between them. The CDR3 runs to 18 residues. CDR1 SGDLS and CDR2 YYNGEE come from the germline V gene. This chain's CDR3 is CASSASPGGAGKTYEQYF. The CDR3 DNA is TGTGCCAGCAGCGCCTCACCAGGGGGGGCTGGGAAGACCTACGAGCAGTACTTC.

The rearrangement links TRBV29-1 to TRBJ2-1; D remains unclear. This CDR3 spans 11 amino acids. The V end was cut by 7 bases, the J end by 5 bases, with 9 bases between. Germline assignment: CDR1 SQVTM and CDR2 ANQGSEA. The CDR3 spells CSASRNNEQFF. The CDR3 DNA is TGCAGCGCCTCACGTAACAATGAGCAGTTCTTC.

The CDR3 DNA is TGTGCCAGAAGCTTCAGGGGGCTCGGCTACACCTTC. Translated: CARSFRGLGYTF. V and J are TRBV5-3 and TRBJ1-2; 8 positions agree with TRBD1. TRBV5-3 qualifies as an ORF whose function is uncertain. The CDR3 consists of 12 residues. With 2 bases clipped from V and 8 bases from J, the junction kept 2 bases outside the gene matches.

J is TRBJ2-3 and V is TRBV5-1; D is uncertain. The CDR3 runs 13 residues. Trimming left V 4 bases short and J 6 bases short, with 12 bases between. The germline V gene has CDR1 SGHRS and CDR2 YFSETQ. This CDR3 is CASSLSAMDTQYF. CDR3 DNA: TGCGCCAGCAGCCTGAGCGCGATGGATACGCAGTATTTT.

The genes are TRBV10-3 and TRBJ1-2, with D hard to call. This CDR3 spans 15 amino acids. CDR1 ENHRY and CDR2 SYGVKD come from the germline V gene. V was pared by 0 bases and J by 2 bases, with 10 bases between. The CDR3 sequence is CAISESTARNYGYTF. In DNA form, the CDR3 reads TGTGCCATCAGTGAGTCGACGGCGAGAAACTATGGCTACACCTTC.

This clone was recorded a few times. The genes are TRBV9 and TRBJ2-2; D might be TRBD1 (5 bases). The V gene lost 2 bases and the J gene lost 6 bases, with 17 bases spanning the gap. Germline CDR1 and CDR2: SGDLS and YYNGEE. The CDR3 consists of 16 residues. Here the CDR3 reads CASSVPRYGAPGELFF. CDR3 in DNA: TGTGCCAGCAGCGTCCCGCGTTATGGGGCCCCCGGGGAGCTGTTTTTT.

This clone was observed a single time. The chain is built from TRBV5-4 and TRBJ2-7; 7 bases agree with TRBD1. Germline V gene data show CDR1 as SGHNT and CDR2 as YYREEE (reference sequence). After removal of 3 bases from V and 3 bases from J, the junction contained 6 bases not matched to a gene. CDR3 length equals 14 residues. The CDR3 nucleotides are TGTGCCAGCAGCTCCAACAGGGGACGCTACGAGCAGTACTTC. It encodes CASSSNRGRYEQYF.

CDR3 amino acids: CASRFSGAYGYTF. CDR3 coding DNA: TGTGCCAGCAGATTTTCCGGGGCCTATGGCTACACCTTC. The chain employs TRBV7-2 and TRBJ1-2; tentatively, D is TRBD1 (5 bases). Germline V CDR1 and CDR2: SGHTA, FQGNSA. V shed 6 bases and J shed 4 bases, with 12 bases lying between them. The CDR3 consists of 13 residues.